This T cell receptor beta chain was identified in a study of T-cell reconstitution after alpha-beta-depleted transplantation in children. Study-wide results and caveats: Diversity and T-cell counts at one year after transplant derived mostly from new T cells. Some patients showed high day-60 TCRbeta diversity, which derived from surviving recipient T cells and thymic progenitors. At around two months after transplant, the alpha-beta T cells were reportedly derived from several hundred expanded clones that came from non-depleted graft cells.

Preparation of the TCRbeta library used unique molecular identifiers. TCRdb redid the calling of the PCR reads with MiXCR, one entry per CDR3 protein. The sample consists of some 200,000 distinct CDR3 sequences, under 8.5% of them appearing once. This clonotype occurred many times. The antigen is unknown. Relative to the germline gene, one junction end is altered; a read error may explain this. The CDR3 has 14 amino acids. The genes are TRBV12-3 or TRBV12-4 and TRBJ2-7; 8 nucleotides agree with TRBD2. The source was PBMCs, mostly from graft donor cells, collected 360 days after TCRalphabeta/CD19-depleted stem cell transplant. The sequence was collected from a male patient between 2 and 15 years old who had a stem cell transplant for acute myeloid leukemia, so the T cells may come from the graft donor. The CDR3 sequence: CASSLAGLSYEQYF. CDR3 in DNA: TGTGCCAGCAGTCTAGCGGGCCTATCCTACGAGCAGTACTTC.